What follows are 14 T cell receptor beta chains derived from one specimen sequenced in a study of graft-versus-host responses after intestinal transplantation. The protocol was immunoSEQ multiplex PCR, while the TCRdb copy is restricted to in-frame clones and leaves out a portion. The table lists about 90,000 clones, approximately 92% of them singletons. These receptors have no known antigen. This sample comprised unstimulated CD4+ T cells sorted from spleen or lymph node cells, obtained before intestinal transplant. The receptors stem from a human donor who received an intestinal transplant.

The V and J genes are TRBV7-5 and TRBJ2-7; TRBD1, as called in the table, went unchecked against the DNA. TRBV7-5 is recorded as a pseudogene. This CDR3 comprises 15 residues. In nucleotides, the CDR3 is TGTGTCAGAAGCTTAGGACAGGGGTTGCGCTACGAGCAGTACTTC. Protein sequence: CVRSLGQGLRYEQYF.

This clone was counted only a few times. The rearrangement uses TRBV6-5 and TRBJ2-2; D call uncertain. CDR3 size: 12 residues. The V gene's germline CDR1 is MNHEY and CDR2 SVGAGI. V was clipped by 0 bases and J by 7 bases, with 3 bases between them. CDR3 amino acids: CASSYSGGELFF. The CDR3 nucleotides are TGTGCCAGCAGTTACTCGGGCGGGGAGCTGTTTTTT.

The CDR3 region is CASSQTVGANTEAFF. The CDR3 region has the DNA TGCGCCAGCAGTCAGACGGTGGGGGCGAACACTGAAGCTTTCTTT. The chain employs TRBV23-1 and TRBJ1-1; D is perhaps TRBD1 (6 bases). Being an ORF, TRBV23-1 has a function that is uncertain. Trimming left V 3 bases short and J 1 base short, with 12 bases between. CDR3 length: 15 amino acids.

This chain links TRBV27 with TRBJ2-5; D is undetermined. The germline V gene has CDR1 MNHEY and CDR2 SMNVEV (reference sequence). V shed 7 bases and J shed 2 bases, with 17 bases lying between them. The CDR3 is made up of 15 amino acids. CDR3 amino acids: CASTSHGGRQETQYF. For the CDR3, the DNA is TGTGCCAGCACCAGCCACGGTGGGCGACAAGAGACCCAGTACTTC.

The chain recombines TRBV6-5 with TRBJ2-7; 9 bases are shared with TRBD1. CDR3 length equals 15 residues. CDR1 is MNHEY and CDR2 is SVGAGI in the germline V gene. J was trimmed by 6 bases and V by 0 bases; bases with no gene match: 6. The CDR3 nucleotides read TGTGCCAGCAGTTACTCACGGGACAGGGTTAGCGAGCAGTACTTC. Translated: CASSYSRDRVSEQYF.

The rearrangement uses TRBV27 and TRBJ1-5; D is uncertain. The CDR3 is 15 amino acids. Trimming pared 3 bases from V and 6 bases from J, leaving 15 bases between. Germline V gene lookup returns CDR1 MNHEY and CDR2 SMNVEV (reference sequence). The CDR3 sequence: CASSFRRSPVQPQHF. DNA of the CDR3: TGTGCCAGCAGTTTCCGACGGTCCCCTGTTCAGCCCCAGCATTTT.

The genes are TRBV28 and TRBJ1-3, with unresolved D. This CDR3 contains 10 residues. Trimming pared 7 bases from V and 4 bases from J, leaving 2 bases between. The germline gives CDR1 MDHEN, CDR2 SYDVKM. CDR3 sequence reads: CASIGNTIYF. The CDR3 DNA is TGTGCCAGCATCGGAAACACCATATATTTT.

The chain joins TRBV4-2 to TRBJ2-1, with D possibly being TRBD2 (6 bases). The CDR3 is 14 amino acids. V was pared by 0 bases and J by 10 bases, with 13 bases between. Per the germline V gene, CDR1 is LGHNA and CDR2 is YNFKEQ. This CDR3 is CASSQDQGLPEQFF. The CDR3 nucleotides read TGTGCCAGCAGCCAAGATCAGGGACTCCCCGAGCAGTTCTTC.

The chain has TRBV29-1 and TRBJ2-5; a possible D gene is TRBD1 (5 bases). Germline loops: CDR1 SQVTM, CDR2 ANQGSEA. Deletions cut 5 bases from V and 7 bases from J, with 26 bases between. CDR3 length: 16 residues. The DNA of the CDR3 is TGCAGCGTTCTGGGTGGCCAGGGCCTCCCCGTGGGGACCCAGTACTTC. Its protein is CSVLGGQGLPVGTQYF. The full variable domain, in which reference TRBV29-1 and TRBJ2-5 provide the parts outside the CDR3, is SAVISQKPSRDICQRGTSLTIQCQVDSQVTMMFWYRQQPGQSLTLIATANQGSEATYESGFVIDKFPISRPNLTFSTLTVSNMSPEDSSIYLCSVLGGQGLPVGTQYFGPGTRLLVL.

The V gene is TRBV6-5, the J gene TRBJ2-7; tentative D call: TRBD1 (6 bases). The germline CDR1 and CDR2 sequences are MNHEY and SVGAGI. Trimming pared 5 bases from V and 0 bases from J, leaving 11 bases between. The CDR3 is 14 residues long. CDR3 loop: CASSARTDSYEQYF. Written as DNA, the CDR3 is TGTGCCAGCAGTGCCCGGACAGACTCCTACGAGCAGTACTTC.

This sequence joins TRBV13 and TRBJ1-1; maybe TRBD1 (5 bases). This CDR3 is 14 amino acids long. Trimming pared 1 base from V and 4 bases from J, leaving 10 bases between. Germline V gene lookup returns CDR1 PRHDT and CDR2 FYEKMQ (reference sequence). The CDR3 here is CASSLDQGSTEAFF. CDR3 bases: TGTGCCAGCAGCTTAGACCAGGGTAGCACTGAAGCTTTCTTT.

This clone has just one count. This chain's CDR3 is CASSLGQGARETQYF. The CDR3 DNA reads as TGTGCCAGCAGCTTAGGTCAGGGGGCGCGGGAGACCCAGTACTTC. The V call is TRBV11-3, the J call TRBJ2-5; 8 bases map to TRBD1. This CDR3 is 15 amino acids long. Germline V gene data show CDR1 as SGHNT and CDR2 as YENEEA. V lost 1 base to trimming and J lost 5 bases; unmatched junction nucleotides: 6.

The rearrangement links TRBV9 to TRBJ2-1; TRBD2 matches 9 bases. The germline CDR1 and CDR2 sequences are SGDLS and YYNGEE. The CDR3 covers 15 residues. Losses at the gene ends were 3 bases for V and 0 bases for J; bases not matched to a gene: 1. Written as DNA, the CDR3 is TGTGCCAGCAGCGGTAGCGGGAGCTCCTACAATGAGCAGTTCTTC. It is translated as CASSGSGSSYNEQFF.

This chain links TRBV2 with TRBJ1-5; perhaps TRBD1 as D (6 bases). Per germline, CDR1 SNHLY and CDR2 FYNNEI. The CDR3 extends over 15 amino acids. Trimming pared 5 bases from V and 2 bases from J, leaving 13 bases between. CDR3 nucleotide sequence: TGTGCCAGCAGTCTCAGAGGGGGTGGCAATCAGCCCCAGCATTTT. Translation: CASSLRGGGNQPQHF.